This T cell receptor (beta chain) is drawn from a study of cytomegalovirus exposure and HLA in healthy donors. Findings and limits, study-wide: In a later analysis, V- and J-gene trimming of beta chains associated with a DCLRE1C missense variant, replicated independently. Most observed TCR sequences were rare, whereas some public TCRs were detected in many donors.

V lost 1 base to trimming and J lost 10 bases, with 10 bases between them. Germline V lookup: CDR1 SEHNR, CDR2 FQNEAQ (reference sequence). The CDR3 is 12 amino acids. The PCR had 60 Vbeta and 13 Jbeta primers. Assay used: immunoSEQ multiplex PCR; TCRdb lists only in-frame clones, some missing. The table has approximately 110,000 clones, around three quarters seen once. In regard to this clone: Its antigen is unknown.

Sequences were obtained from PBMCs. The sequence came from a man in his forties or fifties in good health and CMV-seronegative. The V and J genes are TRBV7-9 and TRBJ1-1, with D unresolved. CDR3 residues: CASSLGESGAFF. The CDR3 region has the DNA TGTGCCAGCAGCTTAGGGGAGTCGGGAGCTTTCTTT.